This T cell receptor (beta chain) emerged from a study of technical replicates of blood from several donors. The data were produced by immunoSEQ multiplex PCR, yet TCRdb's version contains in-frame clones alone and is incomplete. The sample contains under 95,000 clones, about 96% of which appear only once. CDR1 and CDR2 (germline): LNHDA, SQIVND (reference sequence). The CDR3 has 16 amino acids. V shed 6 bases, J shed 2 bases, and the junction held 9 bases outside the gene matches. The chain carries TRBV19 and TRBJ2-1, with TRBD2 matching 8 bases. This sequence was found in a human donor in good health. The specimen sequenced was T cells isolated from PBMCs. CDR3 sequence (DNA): TGTGCCAGTAGCCTTGACAGCGGGGGCCCCTACAATGAGCAGTTCTTC. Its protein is CASSLDSGGPYNEQFF. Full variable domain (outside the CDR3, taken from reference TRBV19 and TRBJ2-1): DGGITQSPKYLFRKEGQNVTLSCEQNLNHDAMYWYRQDPGQGLRLIYYSQIVNDFQKGDIAEGYSVSREKKESFPLTVTSAQKNPTAFYLCASSLDSGGPYNEQFFGPGTRLTVL.